Listed here are 29 T cell receptor beta chains from one sample, sequenced in a study of T cell responses to AZD1222 COVID-19 vaccine. Sequencing was performed with immunoSEQ multiplex PCR; in TCRdb, only in-frame clones are kept and a portion is missing. The sample holds 100,000 or so clones, over 75% seen once. Sequenced here: peripheral blood, sampled on day 0 of AZD1222 vaccination. These receptors were obtained from an adult in good health.

The gene calls are TRBV19 and TRBJ2-2; tentative D call: TRBD1 (6 bases). V was clipped by 2 bases and J by 5 bases, with 6 bases between them. The CDR3 extends over 13 amino acids. CDR1 LNHDA and CDR2 SQIVND come from the germline V gene (reference sequence). CDR3 coding DNA: TGTGCCAGTAGTATAAGGGGGACCGGGGAGCTGTTTTTT. Translation gives CASSIRGTGELFF. Drawing the rest from reference TRBV19 and TRBJ2-2, the complete variable domain is DGGITQSPKYLFRKEGQNVTLSCEQNLNHDAMYWYRQDPGQGLRLIYYSQIVNDFQKGDIAEGYSVSREKKESFPLTVTSAQKNPTAFYLCASSIRGTGELFFGEGSRLTVL.

The chain uses TRBV3-1 (or the pseudogene TRBV3-2) and TRBJ2-7, with 8 bases aligning to TRBD1. The junction had 9 bases not matched to a gene; V was cut back by 5 bases and J by 6 bases. The CDR3 is made up of 14 amino acids. CDR1 and CDR2 from the germline V gene are LGHDT and YNNKEL (reference sequence). The CDR3 sequence is CASSWADRVGEQYF. The CDR3 DNA reads as TGTGCCAGCAGCTGGGCGGACAGGGTAGGCGAGCAGTACTTC.

The gene calls are TRBV27 and TRBJ1-2; D might be TRBD1 (5 bases). The CDR3 runs to 13 residues. Germline V lookup: CDR1 MNHEY, CDR2 SMNVEV (reference sequence). V lost 5 bases to trimming and J lost 8 bases, with 15 bases between them. CDR3 sequence: CASSHGEGRGYTF. DNA for the CDR3: TGTGCCAGCAGTCACGGGGAGGGGAGAGGCTACACCTTC.

The chain employs TRBV28 and TRBJ2-7, with D perhaps being TRBD1 or TRBD2 (5 bases each). V was cut by 5 bases and J by 0 bases, with 8 bases left in between. The CDR3 runs 13 residues. The germline CDR1 and CDR2 sequences are MDHEN and SYDVKM. In nucleotides, the CDR3 is TGTGCCAGCAGTGGGACGGACTCCTACGAGCAGTACTTC. It yields the protein CASSGTDSYEQYF.

The chain is built from TRBV23-1 and TRBJ1-2; perhaps TRBD1 as D (6 bases). TRBV23-1 is recorded as an ORF, its role being uncertain. CDR3 length: 15 amino acids. With 6 bases removed from V and 3 bases from J, the gap between germline ends came to 17 bases. This chain's CDR3 is CASRPLRRGDYGYTF. CDR3 nucleotides: TGCGCCAGCAGACCCCTGAGAAGGGGGGACTATGGCTACACCTTC.

This clone appeared a few times. This chain connects TRBV29-1 to TRBJ2-3; the D gene could be TRBD1 or TRBD2 (5 bases each). The CDR3 extends over 16 amino acids. Trimming took off 0 bases at V and 2 bases at J, with 15 bases between the two ends. Germline V gene lookup returns CDR1 SQVTM and CDR2 ANQGSEA. The CDR3 loop reads CSVEEDGTHHTDTQYF. DNA for the CDR3: TGCAGCGTTGAAGAAGACGGGACCCATCACACAGATACGCAGTATTTT.

The rearrangement joins TRBV3-1 (or the pseudogene TRBV3-2) to TRBJ2-6; unclear D gene. Germline CDR1 reads LGHDT; CDR2 reads YNNKEL (reference sequence). With 4 bases removed from V and 2 bases from J, the gap between germline ends came to 12 bases. This CDR3 spans 16 amino acids. The CDR3 protein is CASSPIVSAGANVLTF. The CDR3 bases are TGTGCCAGCAGCCCTATCGTATCGGCTGGGGCCAACGTCCTGACTTTC.

The CDR3 bases are TGTGCCAGCAGTGATGGGCAGGGTAACACTGAAGCTTTCTTT. Translation: CASSDGQGNTEAFF. The chain joins TRBV2 to TRBJ1-1; D is possibly TRBD1 (5 bases). V was trimmed by 3 bases and J by 2 bases, leaving 10 bases between them. This CDR3 spans 14 amino acids. The germline CDR1 and CDR2 sequences are SNHLY and FYNNEI.

The rearrangement links TRBV7-8 to TRBJ2-6; 8 bases fit TRBD1. V lost 3 bases, J lost 0 bases, and 4 bases stayed unmatched. CDR3 length: 17 residues. The germline V gene has CDR1 SGHVS and CDR2 FQNEAQ. The DNA of the CDR3 is TGTGCCAGCAGCTTCGACAGGGGTGTCTCTGGGGCCAACGTCCTGACTTTC. Translated, it gives CASSFDRGVSGANVLTF.

The V and J genes are TRBV21-1 and TRBJ1-5; TRBD1, as called in the table, went unchecked against the DNA. TRBV21-1 has pseudogene status. The CDR3 is made up of 17 amino acids. CDR3 amino acids: CASSKRRAGAHNQPQHF. CDR3 nucleotide sequence: TGTGCCAGCAGCAAAAGACGGGCAGGGGCCCACAATCAGCCCCAGCATTTT.

The J gene is TRBJ1-1, the V gene TRBV4-2, with TRBD1 matching over 10 bases. The CDR3 extends over 16 amino acids. Germline V gene lookup returns CDR1 LGHNA and CDR2 YNFKEQ. With V trimmed by 4 bases and J by 8 bases, 13 bases remained unmatched. This CDR3 is CASSLNPGQGQGEAFF. CDR3 sequence (DNA): TGTGCCAGCAGCCTCAACCCGGGACAGGGGCAGGGGGAAGCTTTCTTT.

This chain uses TRBV5-4 with TRBJ1-2; D not certain. The V end lost 7 bases, the J end lost 4 bases, and 14 bases lay between the germline ends. The CDR3 is 13 amino acids. The germline CDR1 and CDR2 sequences are SGHNT and YYREEE (reference sequence). This CDR3 is CASGPGDAYGYTF. The CDR3 DNA is TGTGCCAGCGGCCCAGGAGACGCCTATGGCTACACCTTC.

This clone was observed a single time. This CDR3 is CASSEGRGRGLGYTF. The DNA of the CDR3 is TGTGCCAGCAGTGAAGGGCGGGGCAGGGGGCTTGGCTACACCTTC. The chain combines TRBV2 with TRBJ1-2, with 8 bases identical to TRBD1. Trimming removed 1 base from V and 7 bases from J; junction bases left unmatched: 8. The V gene's germline CDR1 is SNHLY and CDR2 FYNNEI. The CDR3 runs to 15 residues. The complete variable domain, with remaining parts taken from reference TRBV2 and TRBJ1-2, reads EPEVTQTPSHQVTQMGQEVILRCVPISNHLYFYWYRQILGQKVEFLVSFYNNEISEKSEIFDDQFSVERPDGSNFTLKIRSTKLEDSAMYFCASSEGRGRGLGYTFGSGTRLTVV.

The rearrangement links TRBV7-9 to TRBJ1-1; D gene unclear. The CDR3 contains 14 residues. Germline lookup yields CDR1 SEHNR and CDR2 FQNEAQ (reference sequence). The V end was cut by 4 bases, the J end by 5 bases, with 14 bases between. The CDR3 here is CASSYEGTGTEAFF. CDR3 nucleotide sequence: TGTGCCAGCAGCTATGAGGGAACCGGAACTGAAGCTTTCTTT.

This chain's CDR3 is CASSYGLNNEQFF. In DNA form, the CDR3 reads TGTGCCAGCAGTTACGGCCTGAACAATGAGCAGTTCTTC. V gene TRBV6-5 combines with J gene TRBJ2-1; no reliable D call. The CDR3 extends over 13 amino acids. V shed 2 bases and J shed 5 bases, with 7 bases lying between them. Germline V lookup: CDR1 MNHEY, CDR2 SVGAGI.

The genes are TRBV28 and TRBJ2-3, with D possibly TRBD2 on 7 matching bases. The germline gives CDR1 MDHEN, CDR2 SYDVKM. This CDR3 has 15 amino acids. Trimming removed 2 bases from V and 2 bases from J, with 11 bases in between. The CDR3 bases are TGTGCCAGCAGTTTAATCGCGGGGGCCACAGATACGCAGTATTTT. Protein product: CASSLIAGATDTQYF. The whole variable domain, remainder taken from reference TRBV28 and TRBJ2-3, is DVKVTQSSRYLVKRTGEKVFLECVQDMDHENMFWYRQDPGLGLRLIYFSYDVKMKEKGDIPEGYSVSREKKERFSLILESASTNQTSMYLCASSLIAGATDTQYFGPGTRLTVL.

The gene calls are TRBV7-9 and TRBJ2-2, with D perhaps matching TRBD1 (6 bases). The V end was cut by 7 bases, the J end by 9 bases, with 15 bases between. The CDR3 runs 13 residues. The germline gives CDR1 SEHNR, CDR2 FQNEAQ (reference sequence). The CDR3 region is CASNHRDSRELFF. DNA for the CDR3: TGTGCCAGCAATCACAGGGATTCGCGGGAGCTGTTTTTT.

This rearrangement joins TRBV10-1 to TRBJ2-6; 10 bases map to TRBD1. The germline gives CDR1 WNHNN, CDR2 SYGVQD (reference sequence). Trimming cost V 2 bases and J 0 bases; bases outside gene matches: 13. CDR3 size: 21 residues. CDR3 nucleotide sequence: TGCGCCAGCAGTGAGCACCTTGACAGGGGGCCGTTCGACTCTGGGGCCAACGTCCTGACTTTC. Residues: CASSEHLDRGPFDSGANVLTF.

The chain uses TRBV7-2 and TRBJ1-2; TRBD1 might be the D (5 bases). This CDR3 comprises 14 residues. Germline V CDR1 and CDR2: SGHTA, FQGNSA. Trimming took off 4 bases at V and 0 bases at J, with 9 bases between the two ends. CDR3 sequence (DNA): TGTGCCAGCAGCTGGGGACTGGCTAACTATGGCTACACCTTC. The encoded protein is CASSWGLANYGYTF.

This chain joins TRBV19 and TRBJ2-7; 8 nucleotides line up with TRBD1. The CDR3 sequence is 17 residues long. V was clipped by 2 bases and J by 6 bases; unmatched bases: 15. Germline V gene data show CDR1 as LNHDA and CDR2 as SQIVND (reference sequence). The CDR3 DNA follows: TGTGCCAGTAGTATAACGTGGCGGACAGGGAATATCCGCGAGCAGTACTTC. It yields the protein CASSITWRTGNIREQYF.

This chain joins TRBV19 and TRBJ1-2; 7 bases are shared with TRBD1. The CDR3 loop spans 17 amino acids. Germline CDR1 and CDR2: LNHDA and SQIVND (reference sequence). V lost 1 base to trimming and J lost 7 bases; unmatched junction nucleotides: 15. The CDR3 bases are TGTGCCAGTAGTATAGTAGGCGGGGACAGCCACCCCTCTGGCTACACCTTC. Protein: CASSIVGGDSHPSGYTF.

V and J are TRBV5-5 and TRBJ2-4, with 9 bases fitting TRBD1. Germline CDR1 is SGHKS and CDR2 is YYEKEE (reference sequence). V lost 4 bases, J lost 8 bases, and 13 bases stayed unmatched. This CDR3 comprises 16 residues. Here the CDR3 DNA reads TGTGCCAGCAGCGGATCCCGGGACAGGGCGGCAGACATTCAGTACTTC. Translation gives CASSGSRDRAADIQYF.

On this clone: Different DNA sequences within this sample yield the same CDR3. The chain employs TRBV7-9 and TRBJ2-1; unclear D gene. The length of the CDR3 is 12 residues. V dropped 0 bases and J dropped 6 bases, with 3 bases sitting between them. The germline CDR1 and CDR2 sequences are SEHNR and FQNEAQ (reference sequence). Written as DNA, the CDR3 is TGTGCCAGCAGCTTAGCATCCAATGAGCAGTTCTTC. It is translated as CASSLASNEQFF.

The chain links TRBV21-1 to TRBJ1-5. TRBV21-1 is tagged as a pseudogene. The CDR3 covers 12 residues. The CDR3 protein is CASSMGHQPQHF. For the CDR3, the DNA is TGTGCCAGCTCCATGGGACATCAGCCCCAGCATTTT.

CDR3 sequence: CASSEIGEDTQYF. The CDR3 nucleotides are TGTGCCAGCAGTGAAATAGGGGAAGATACGCAGTATTTT. The V and J genes are TRBV2 and TRBJ2-3; tentative D call: TRBD1 (5 bases). The CDR3 runs to 13 residues. V was pared by 2 bases and J by 5 bases, with 8 bases between. Germline loops: CDR1 SNHLY, CDR2 FYNNEI.

The chain has TRBV6-5 and TRBJ1-2, with D uncertain. This CDR3 comprises 14 residues. V was pared by 1 base and J by 4 bases, with 10 bases between. The germline gives CDR1 MNHEY, CDR2 SVGAGI. CDR3 protein: CASSYLPGSYGYTF. The CDR3 nucleotides read TGTGCCAGCAGTTACTTGCCGGGTTCCTATGGCTACACCTTC.

This chain joins TRBV7-6 and TRBJ2-5; 12 nucleotides agree with TRBD2. Germline CDR1 reads SGHVS; CDR2 reads FNYEAQ. The length of the CDR3 is 15 residues. Trimming removed 5 bases from V and 1 base from J; junction bases left unmatched: 2. As DNA, the CDR3 is TGTGCCAGCAGCCCGACTAGCGGGGGCCAAGAGACCCAGTACTTC. It is translated as CASSPTSGGQETQYF.

The chain has TRBV4-1 and TRBJ1-2; 11 nucleotides agree with TRBD1. From germline, CDR1 is MGHRA and CDR2 YSYEKL. J gave up 6 bases and V 4 bases, and 10 bases lay outside the gene matches. The CDR3 sequence is 16 residues long. In DNA, the CDR3 is TGCGCCAGCAGCCTTCAGACCCGGACAGGGGGCCATGGCTACACCTTC. Its protein product is CASSLQTRTGGHGYTF.

V and J are TRBV2 and TRBJ1-4; D is unresolved. The CDR3 has 15 residues. CDR1 and CDR2 from the germline V gene are SNHLY and FYNNEI. Deletions cut 3 bases from V and 3 bases from J, with 11 bases between. CDR3 in DNA: TGTGCCAGCAGTGAGACGGTACGGCCTAATGAAAAACTGTTTTTT. Amino acids: CASSETVRPNEKLFF.